The T cell receptor (beta chain) under discussion was sequenced for a study of blood T cells in healthy people across ages. Combining a sample-barcoded 5' primer with a J-beta primer mix, a second PCR ran for roughly 6 to 12 cycles. In TCRdb, the 5' RACE reads were re-called with MiXCR into one record per CDR3 protein. The table has 890,000 or so distinct CDR3 sequences, under 80% seen once. This CDR3 spans 16 amino acids. From germline, CDR1 is MDHEN and CDR2 SYDVKM. The V end was cut by 8 bases, the J end by 0 bases, with 20 bases between. This clonotype has just a few counts. The chain links TRBV28 to TRBJ2-7, with D possibly being TRBD2 (5 bases). The receptor was derived from a man aged 25-45 years in good health. Sequenced input: blood. CDR3 sequence (DNA): TGTGCCAGCCAAGACCTTGGGAGCGAGAGCTCCTACGAGCAGTACTTC. This sequence encodes CASQDLGSESSYEQYF.